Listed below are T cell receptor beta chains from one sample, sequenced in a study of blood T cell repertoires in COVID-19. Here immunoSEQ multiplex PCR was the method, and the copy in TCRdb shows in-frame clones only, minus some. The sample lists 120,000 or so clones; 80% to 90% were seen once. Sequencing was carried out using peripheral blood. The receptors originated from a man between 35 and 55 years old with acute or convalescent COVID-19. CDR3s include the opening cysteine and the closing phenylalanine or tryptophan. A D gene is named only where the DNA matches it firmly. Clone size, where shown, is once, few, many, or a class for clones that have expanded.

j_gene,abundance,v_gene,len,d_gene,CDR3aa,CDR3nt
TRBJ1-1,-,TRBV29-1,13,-,CSVWQGAGTEAFF,TGCAGCGTCTGGCAGGGCGCCGGTACTGAAGCTTTCTTT
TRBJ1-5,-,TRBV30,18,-,CAWSDGKGGPYSNQPQHF,TGTGCCTGGAGTGACGGGAAGGGAGGCCCTTATAGCAATCAGCCCCAGCATTTT
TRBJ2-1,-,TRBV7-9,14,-,CASSLAAQVNEQFF,TGTGCCAGCAGCTTAGCGGCCCAGGTCAATGAGCAGTTCTTC
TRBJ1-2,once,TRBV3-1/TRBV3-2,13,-,CASSQLQGAGYTF,TGTGCCAGCAGCCAGTTACAGGGTGCTGGCTACACCTTC
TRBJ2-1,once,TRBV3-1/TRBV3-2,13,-,CASSHLADDEQFF,TGTGCCAGCAGCCACCTAGCAGACGATGAGCAGTTCTTC
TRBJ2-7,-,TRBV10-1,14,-,CASSPAGPSYEQYF,TGCGCCAGCAGTCCCGCAGGGCCCTCCTACGAGCAGTACTTC
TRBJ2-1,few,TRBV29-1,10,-,CSVEQGEQFF,TGCAGCGTTGAACAGGGTGAGCAGTTCTTC
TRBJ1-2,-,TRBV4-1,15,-,CASSRQLSSNYGYTF,TGCGCCAGCAGCCGACAGCTATCCTCTAACTATGGCTACACCTTC
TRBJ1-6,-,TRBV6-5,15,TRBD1,CASRETGGISSPLHF,TGTGCCAGCAGGGAGACAGGGGGTATCAGTTCACCCCTCCACTTT
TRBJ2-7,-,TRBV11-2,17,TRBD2,CASSFVVPGRGGFEQYF,TGTGCCAGCAGCTTCGTAGTACCGGGACGGGGGGGTTTCGAGCAGTACTTC
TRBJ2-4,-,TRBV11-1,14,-,CASSPGQQKNIQYF,TGTGCCAGCAGCCCTGGACAGCAAAAAAACATTCAGTACTTC
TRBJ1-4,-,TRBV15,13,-,CATSRVEREKLFF,TGTGCCACCAGCAGAGTAGAACGTGAAAAACTGTTTTTT
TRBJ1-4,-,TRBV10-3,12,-,CATSGENEKLFF,TGTGCCACCTCGGGGGAAAATGAAAAACTGTTTTTT
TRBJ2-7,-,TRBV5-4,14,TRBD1,CASSRTGGSYEQYF,TGTGCCAGCAGCCGCACAGGGGGCTCCTACGAGCAGTACTTC
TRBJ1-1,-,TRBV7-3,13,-,CASSSSQNTEAFF,TGTGCCAGCAGCTCCTCACAGAACACTGAAGCTTTCTTT
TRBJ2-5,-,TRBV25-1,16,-,CASSLFGPTSQETQYF,TGTGCCAGCAGCCTATTTGGGCCAACTAGCCAAGAGACCCAGTACTTC
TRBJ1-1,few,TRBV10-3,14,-,CAISESNGNTEAFF,TGTGCCATCAGTGAGTCGAACGGGAACACTGAAGCTTTCTTT
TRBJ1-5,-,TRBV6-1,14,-,CASSELVPNQPQHF,TGTGCCAGCAGTGAGTTAGTCCCCAATCAGCCCCAGCATTTT
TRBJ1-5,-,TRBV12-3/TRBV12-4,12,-,CASSTGYQPQHF,TGTGCCAGCAGTACAGGGTATCAGCCCCAGCATTTT
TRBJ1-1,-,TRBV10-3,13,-,CAISEGVDTEAFF,TGTGCCATCAGTGAAGGGGTAGACACTGAAGCTTTCTTT
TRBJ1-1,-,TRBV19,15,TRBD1,CASTFRDRVNTEAFF,TGTGCCAGTACCTTCCGGGACAGGGTGAACACTGAAGCTTTCTTT
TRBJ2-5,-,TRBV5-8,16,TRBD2,CASSLGTSASQETQYF,TGTGCCAGCAGCTTAGGGACTAGCGCGTCTCAAGAGACCCAGTACTTC
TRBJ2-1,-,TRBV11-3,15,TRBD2,CASSSTSGAYNEQFF,TGTGCCAGCAGCTCAACTAGCGGTGCTTACAATGAGCAGTTCTTC